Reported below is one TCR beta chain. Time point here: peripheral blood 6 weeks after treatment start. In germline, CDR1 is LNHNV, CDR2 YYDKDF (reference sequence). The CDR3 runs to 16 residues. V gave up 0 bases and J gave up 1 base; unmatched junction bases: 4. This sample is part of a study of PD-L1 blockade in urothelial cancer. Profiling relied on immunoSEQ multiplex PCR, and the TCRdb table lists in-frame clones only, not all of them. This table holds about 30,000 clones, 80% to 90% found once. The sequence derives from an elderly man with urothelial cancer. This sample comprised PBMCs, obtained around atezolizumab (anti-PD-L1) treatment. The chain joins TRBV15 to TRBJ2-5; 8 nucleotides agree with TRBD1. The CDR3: CATSRDGTGLQETQYF. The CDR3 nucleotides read TGTGCCACCAGCAGAGATGGGACAGGCCTCCAAGAGACCCAGTACTTC.